Listed below are T cell receptor beta chains from one sample, sequenced in a study of multiple sclerosis patients with progressive multifocal leukoencephalopathy. The repertoire was sequenced with immunoSEQ multiplex PCR; TCRdb's copy has only in-frame clones and lacks some. Among fewer than 40,000 clones listed, 90% to 95% were seen once. Sequenced sample: PBMCs. The source is a man aged 25 to 40 with multiple sclerosis. CDR3s include the opening cysteine and the closing phenylalanine or tryptophan. The D gene is left open where the match is weak. Clone size appears in some rows only: once, few, many, or a class for an expanded clone.

CDR3nt | CDR3aa | abundance | v_gene | d_gene | j_gene
TGTGCCAGCAGCTTAGGGCAGGGGGATGGCTACACCTTC | CASSLGQGDGYTF | NA | TRBV7-9 | TRBD1 | TRBJ1-2
TGCGCCAGCAGCCAAGAGGAGGCGGGCAGGGCCTACAATGAGCAGTTCTTC | CASSQEEAGRAYNEQFF | once | TRBV4-3 | NA | TRBJ2-1
TGTGCCACCCGGACTAGCGGGAGAGATACGCAGTATTTT | CATRTSGRDTQYF | NA | TRBV6-5 | TRBD2 | TRBJ2-3
TGTGCCAGCAGCTTAGGGGTCAGTTTTATTTACAATGAGCAGTTCTTC | CASSLGVSFIYNEQFF | NA | TRBV11-2 | NA | TRBJ2-1
TGCGCCAGCAGCCAAGACAGGGGATATGGAAACGCCATATATTTT | CASSQDRGYGNAIYF | NA | TRBV4-1 | NA | TRBJ1-3
TGTGCCAGCACCTTTACGGGGAGCTCCTACAATGAGCAGTTCTTC | CASTFTGSSYNEQFF | NA | TRBV7-2 | NA | TRBJ2-1
TGCAGCGTTGCTGGGACTAGCGGGAGGGCTCGGATAGAGACCCAGTACTTC | CSVAGTSGRARIETQYF | NA | TRBV29-1 | TRBD2 | TRBJ2-5
TGTGCCAGCAGCCCGGGCTCCTCCTACGAGCAGTACTTC | CASSPGSSYEQYF | NA | TRBV9 | NA | TRBJ2-7
TGTGCCAGCAGCTTAGGAGCTGGCGGCACCTACAATGAGCAGTTCTTC | CASSLGAGGTYNEQFF | NA | TRBV11-2 | NA | TRBJ2-1
TGCGCCAGCAGCCACCTATACGAGAGTCAGCCCCAGCATTTT | CASSHLYESQPQHF | NA | TRBV4-1 | NA | TRBJ1-5
TGTGCCAGTACGGCAGGGGGCCCAGGGCCCCAGCATTTT | CASTAGGPGPQHF | NA | TRBV19 | TRBD1 | TRBJ1-5
TGTGCCAGCAGCCTAGTCCGGGCCACCTATAATTCACCCCTCCACTTT | CASSLVRATYNSPLHF | NA | TRBV5-6 | NA | TRBJ1-6
TGTGCCAGCAGCTCCTCCACAGATACGCAGTATTTT | CASSSSTDTQYF | few | TRBV5-4 | NA | TRBJ2-3
TGTGCCAGCAACCTACAGGGGATAAATTCACCCCTCCACTTT | CASNLQGINSPLHF | NA | TRBV6-1 | TRBD1 | TRBJ1-6
TGCGCCAGCAGTGTCGGGGCTCACAATGAGCAGTTCTTC | CASSVGAHNEQFF | NA | TRBV10-2 | NA | TRBJ2-1
TGTGCCACCTACAGGGAAAAACTGTTTTTT | CATYREKLFF | NA | TRBV15 | NA | TRBJ1-4
TGTGCCAGCAGATTACAGGTTAGCTCTGGGGCCAACGTCCTGACTTTC | CASRLQVSSGANVLTF | once | TRBV2 | NA | TRBJ2-6
TGTGCCAGCAGCTGGCTTGGGTCAACAGATACGCAGTATTTT | CASSWLGSTDTQYF | NA | TRBV7-2 | NA | TRBJ2-3